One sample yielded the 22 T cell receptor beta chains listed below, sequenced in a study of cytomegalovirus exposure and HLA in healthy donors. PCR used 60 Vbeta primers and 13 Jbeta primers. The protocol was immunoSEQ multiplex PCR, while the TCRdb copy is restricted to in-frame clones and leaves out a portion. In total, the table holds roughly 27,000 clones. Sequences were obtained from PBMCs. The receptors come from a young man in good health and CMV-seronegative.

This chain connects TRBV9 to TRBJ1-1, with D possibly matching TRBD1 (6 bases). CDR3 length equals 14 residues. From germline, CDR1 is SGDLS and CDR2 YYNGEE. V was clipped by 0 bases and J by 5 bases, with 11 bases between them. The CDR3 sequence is CASSVAGGRTEAFF. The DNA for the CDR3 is TGTGCCAGCAGCGTAGCGGGGGGCAGGACTGAAGCTTTCTTT. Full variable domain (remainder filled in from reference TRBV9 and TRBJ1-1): DSGVTQTPKHLITATGQRVTLRCSPRSGDLSVYWYQQSLDQGLQFLIQYYNGEERAKGNILERFSAQQFPDLHSELNLSSLELGDSALYFCASSVAGGRTEAFFGQGTRLTVV.

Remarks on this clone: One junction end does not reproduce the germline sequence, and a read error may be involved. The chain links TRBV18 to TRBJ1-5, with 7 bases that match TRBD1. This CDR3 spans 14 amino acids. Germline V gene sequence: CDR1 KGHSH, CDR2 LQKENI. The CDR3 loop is CASSPGTEYQPRHF. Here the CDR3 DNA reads TGTGCCAGCTCACCAGGGACAGAGTATCAGCCCCGGCATTTT.

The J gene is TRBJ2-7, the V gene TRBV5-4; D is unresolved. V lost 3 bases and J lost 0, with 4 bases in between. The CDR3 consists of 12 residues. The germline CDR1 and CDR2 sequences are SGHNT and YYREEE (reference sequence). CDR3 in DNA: TGTGCCAGCAGCTCCGGCTCCTACGAGCAGTACTTC. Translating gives CASSSGSYEQYF.

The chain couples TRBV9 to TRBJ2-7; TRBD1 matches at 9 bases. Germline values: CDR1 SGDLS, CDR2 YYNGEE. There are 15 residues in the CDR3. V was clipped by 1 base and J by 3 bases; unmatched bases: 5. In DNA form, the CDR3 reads TGTGCCAGCAGCGTAAACCCGACAGGGGGCTACGAGCAGTACTTC. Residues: CASSVNPTGGYEQYF.

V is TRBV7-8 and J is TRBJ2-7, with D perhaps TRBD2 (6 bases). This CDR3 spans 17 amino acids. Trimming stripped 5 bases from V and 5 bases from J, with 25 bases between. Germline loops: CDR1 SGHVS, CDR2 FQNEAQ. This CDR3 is CASSPRERERIPDEQYF. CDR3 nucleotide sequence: TGTGCCAGCAGCCCCCGGGAGAGGGAAAGGATTCCTGACGAGCAGTACTTC.

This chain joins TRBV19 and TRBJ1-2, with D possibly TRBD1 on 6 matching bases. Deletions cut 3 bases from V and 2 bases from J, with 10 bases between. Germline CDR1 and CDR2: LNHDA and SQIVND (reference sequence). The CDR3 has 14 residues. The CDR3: CASSMLQGNYGYTF. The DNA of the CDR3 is TGTGCCAGTAGTATGCTGCAGGGGAACTATGGCTACACCTTC.

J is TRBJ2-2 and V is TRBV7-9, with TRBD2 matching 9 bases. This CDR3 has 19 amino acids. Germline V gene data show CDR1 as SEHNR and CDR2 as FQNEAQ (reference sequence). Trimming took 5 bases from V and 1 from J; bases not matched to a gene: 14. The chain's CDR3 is CASSPTKGGGGENTGELFF. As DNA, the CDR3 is TGTGCCAGCAGCCCCACGAAGGGCGGGGGGGGCGAGAACACCGGGGAGCTGTTTTTT.

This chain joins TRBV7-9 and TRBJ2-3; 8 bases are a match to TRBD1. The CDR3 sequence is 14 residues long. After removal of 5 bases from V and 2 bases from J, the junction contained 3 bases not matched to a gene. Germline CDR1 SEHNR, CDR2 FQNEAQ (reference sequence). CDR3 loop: CASSLDRVTDTQYF. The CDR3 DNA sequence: TGTGCCAGCAGCCTGGACAGGGTCACAGATACGCAGTATTTT.

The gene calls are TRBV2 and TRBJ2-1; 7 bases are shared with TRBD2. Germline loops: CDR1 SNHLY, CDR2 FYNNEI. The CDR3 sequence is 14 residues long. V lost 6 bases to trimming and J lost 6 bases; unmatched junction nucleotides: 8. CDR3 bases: TGTGCCAGCAGGCTGGGGACTACCCCCAATGAGCAGTTCTTC. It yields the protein CASRLGTTPNEQFF.

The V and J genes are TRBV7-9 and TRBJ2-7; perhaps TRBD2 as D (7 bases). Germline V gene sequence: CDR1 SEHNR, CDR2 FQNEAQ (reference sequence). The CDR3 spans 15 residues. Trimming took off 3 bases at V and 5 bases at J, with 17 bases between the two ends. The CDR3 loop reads CASSFQGRDTHEQYF. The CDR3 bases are TGTGCCAGCAGCTTTCAGGGGAGGGATACCCACGAGCAGTACTTC.

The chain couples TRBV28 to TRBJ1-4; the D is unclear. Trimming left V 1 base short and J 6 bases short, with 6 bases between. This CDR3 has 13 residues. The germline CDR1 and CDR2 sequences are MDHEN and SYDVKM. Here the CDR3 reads CASSLSGDEKLFF. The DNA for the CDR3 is TGTGCCAGCAGTTTATCCGGGGATGAAAAACTGTTTTTT.

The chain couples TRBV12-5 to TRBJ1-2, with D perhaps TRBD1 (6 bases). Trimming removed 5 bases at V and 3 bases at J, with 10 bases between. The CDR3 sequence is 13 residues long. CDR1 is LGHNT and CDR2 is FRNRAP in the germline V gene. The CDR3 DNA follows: TGTGCTAGTGGTCTTACAGGGTACTATGGCTACACCTTC. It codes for CASGLTGYYGYTF.

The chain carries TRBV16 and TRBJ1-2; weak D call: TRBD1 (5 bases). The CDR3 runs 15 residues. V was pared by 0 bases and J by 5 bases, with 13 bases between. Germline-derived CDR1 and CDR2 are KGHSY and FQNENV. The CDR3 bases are TGTGCCAGCAGCCAATCGATTGGGGGGGATTATGGCTACACCTTC. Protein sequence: CASSQSIGGDYGYTF.

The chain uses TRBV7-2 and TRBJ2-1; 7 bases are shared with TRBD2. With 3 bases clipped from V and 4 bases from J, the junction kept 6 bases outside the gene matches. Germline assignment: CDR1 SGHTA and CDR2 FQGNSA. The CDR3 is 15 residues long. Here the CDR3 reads CASSFGGGKYNEQFF. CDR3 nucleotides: TGTGCCAGCAGCTTTGGCGGGGGTAAATACAATGAGCAGTTCTTC. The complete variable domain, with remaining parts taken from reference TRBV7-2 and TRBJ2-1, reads GAGVSQSPSNKVTEKGKDVELRCDPISGHTALYWYRQSLGQGLEFLIYFQGNSAPDKSGLPSDRFSAERTGGSVSTLTIQRTQQEDSAVYLCASSFGGGKYNEQFFGPGTRLTVL.

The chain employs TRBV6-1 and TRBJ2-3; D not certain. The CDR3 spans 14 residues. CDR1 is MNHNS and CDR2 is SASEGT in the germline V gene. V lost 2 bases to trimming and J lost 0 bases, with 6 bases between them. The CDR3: CASSEQRSTDTQYF. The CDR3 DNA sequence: TGTGCCAGCAGTGAACAGCGTAGCACAGATACGCAGTATTTT.

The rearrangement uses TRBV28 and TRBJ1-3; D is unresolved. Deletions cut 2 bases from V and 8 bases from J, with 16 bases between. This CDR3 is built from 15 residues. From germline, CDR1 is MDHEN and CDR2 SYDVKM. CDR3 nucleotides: TGTGCCAGCAGTTTACCTCTTGCGGCGATGGACACCATATATTTT. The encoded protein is CASSLPLAAMDTIYF.

The CDR3 nucleotides read TGTGCCAGCAGTGAACAGGGGTTCCCAAGGACTGAAGCTTTCTTT. Amino acid sequence: CASSEQGFPRTEAFF. The rearrangement joins TRBV6-1 to TRBJ1-1; TRBD1 is a possible D gene (6 bases). CDR3 length equals 15 residues. Germline V CDR1 and CDR2: MNHNS, SASEGT. Trimming removed 2 bases from V and 5 bases from J, with 15 bases in between.

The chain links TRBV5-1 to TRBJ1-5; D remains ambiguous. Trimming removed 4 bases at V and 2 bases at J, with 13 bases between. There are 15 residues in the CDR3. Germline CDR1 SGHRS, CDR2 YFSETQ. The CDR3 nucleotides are TGCGCCAGCAGCCCTGGAGTGTATGGCAATCAGCCCCAGCATTTT. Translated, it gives CASSPGVYGNQPQHF.

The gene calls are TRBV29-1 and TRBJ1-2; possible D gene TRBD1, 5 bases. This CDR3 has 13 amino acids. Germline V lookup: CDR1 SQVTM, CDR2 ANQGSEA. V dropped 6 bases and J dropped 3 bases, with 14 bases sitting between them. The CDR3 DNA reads TGCAGCGTCCGCGTCGGGGGGGACTATGGCTACACCTTC. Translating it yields CSVRVGGDYGYTF.

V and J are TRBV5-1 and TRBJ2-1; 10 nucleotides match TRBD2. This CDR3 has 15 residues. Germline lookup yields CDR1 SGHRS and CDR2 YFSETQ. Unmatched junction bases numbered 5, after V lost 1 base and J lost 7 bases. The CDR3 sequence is CASSLRLAGVNEQFF. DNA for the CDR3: TGCGCCAGCAGCTTGAGGCTAGCGGGAGTTAATGAGCAGTTCTTC.

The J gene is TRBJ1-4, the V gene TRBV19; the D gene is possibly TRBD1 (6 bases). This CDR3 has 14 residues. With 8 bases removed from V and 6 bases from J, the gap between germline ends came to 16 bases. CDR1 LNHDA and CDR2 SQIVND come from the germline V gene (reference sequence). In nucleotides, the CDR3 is TGTGCCAGTGTCCAGGGGAAGGGGGATGAAAAACTGTTTTTT. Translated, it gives CASVQGKGDEKLFF.

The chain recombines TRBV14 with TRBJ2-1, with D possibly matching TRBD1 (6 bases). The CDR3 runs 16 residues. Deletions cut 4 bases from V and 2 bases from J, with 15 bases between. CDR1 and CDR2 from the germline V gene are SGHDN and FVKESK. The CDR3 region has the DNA TGTGCCAGCAGCCTCGTTGGGGGCACCACCTACAATGAGCAGTTCTTC. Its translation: CASSLVGGTTYNEQFF. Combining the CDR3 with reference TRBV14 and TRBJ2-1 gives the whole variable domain EAGVTQFPSHSVIEKGQTVTLRCDPISGHDNLYWYRRVMGKEIKFLLHFVKESKQDESGMPNNRFLAERTGGTYSTLKVQPAELEDSGVYFCASSLVGGTTYNEQFFGPGTRLTVL.